This T cell receptor (beta chain) stems from a study of human T cells and chemical hapten exposure. Individual cDNA molecules received unique molecular identifiers in the library. TCRdb itself ran the RACE reads through MiXCR, one entry per CDR3 protein. The data hold some 60,000 distinct CDR3 sequences, with around 10% observed a single time. This clonotype was picked up many times. What it binds is unknown. Time point meaning: pre-sensitization, week 0. This sample's treatment: therapeutic diphenylcyclopropenone sensitization with weekly scalp DPC. Study-level results: With regard to DPC sensitization, TCRs above 1 in 1000 frequency did not change. Compared with pre-sensitization or healthy control sets, expanded TCRs clustered more.

Sequencing was performed on whole blood, taken in connection with sensitization to the hapten diphenylcyclopropenone (DPC). This receptor was taken from a middle-aged woman with alopecia areata. Some clones in this sample may be carry-over from other donors' samples.

CDR3 in DNA: TGTGCCAGCAACTCGAGAGCTGGGGGCACTGAAGCTTTCTTT. The encoded protein is CASNSRAGGTEAFF. The J gene is TRBJ1-1, the V gene TRBV7-9; perhaps TRBD1 as D (5 bases). Germline CDR1 reads SEHNR; CDR2 reads FQNEAQ (reference sequence). Deletions cut 7 bases from V and 4 bases from J, with 16 bases between. This CDR3 has 14 amino acids.